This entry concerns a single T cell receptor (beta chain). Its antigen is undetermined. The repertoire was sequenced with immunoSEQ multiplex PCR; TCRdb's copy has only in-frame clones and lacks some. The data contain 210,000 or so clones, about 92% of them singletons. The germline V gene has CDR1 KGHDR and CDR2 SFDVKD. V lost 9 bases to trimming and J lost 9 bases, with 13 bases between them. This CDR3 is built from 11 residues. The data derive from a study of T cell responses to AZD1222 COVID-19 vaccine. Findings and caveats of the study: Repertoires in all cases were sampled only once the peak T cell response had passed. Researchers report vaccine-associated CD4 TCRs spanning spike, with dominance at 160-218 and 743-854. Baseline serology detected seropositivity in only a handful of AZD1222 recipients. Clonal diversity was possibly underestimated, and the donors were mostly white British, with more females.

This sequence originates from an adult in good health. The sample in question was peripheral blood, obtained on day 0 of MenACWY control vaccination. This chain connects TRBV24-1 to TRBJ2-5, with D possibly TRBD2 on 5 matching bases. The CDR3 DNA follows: TGTGCCACCTCCCCTGCGGAGGCCCAGTACTTC. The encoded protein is CATSPAEAQYF.